The entry that follows covers one T cell receptor beta chain sequence. Its antigen remains unknown. Scientists made TCR beta cDNA using 5'RACE template switching with UMIs. TCRdb reworked the 5' RACE reads into one entry per CDR3 protein, no DNA. This table holds about 160,000 distinct CDR3 sequences. The source of the sample is a study of T cells expressing NK-cell markers. Turning to the study itself: Within the sequenced cohort of eight donors, seven exhibited HCMV seropositivity and one was seronegative.

Regarding the study as a whole: HCMV specificity of expanded NKG2C+ T cell clones remained unclear.

What was sequenced was blood T cells: a sorted CD56 or NKG2C T cell subset, CD4+ or CD8+ T cells, or bulk PBMC T cells (not recorded which). The sequence was collected from a man aged 18-70 years in good health.

The CDR3 protein is CASSEMGAGRTDTQYF. V and J are TRBV2 and TRBJ2-3; TCRdb indicates TRBD2, and absent DNA this call remains unverified. Germline loops: CDR1 SNHLY, CDR2 FYNNEI. CDR3 length equals 16 residues.